Following are 25 T cell receptor beta chains from one sample sequenced in a study of shared clonotypes between healthy human individuals. Clones were sequenced by immunoSEQ multiplex PCR, and TCRdb holds only the in-frame ones, with some missing. Found here are around 430,000 clones, about 85% of them singletons; the top ten hold roughly an eighth. Sequencing input: PBMCs. These receptor sequences come from a middle-aged woman in good health. Some clones in this sample may be carry-over from other donors' samples.

This chain connects TRBV30 to TRBJ2-2; 9 bases line up with TRBD2. Germline V gene data show CDR1 as GTSNPN and CDR2 as SVGIG (reference sequence). Germline trimming cut 4 bases from V and 6 bases from J; bases unmatched to any gene: 9. This CDR3 has 15 amino acids. The CDR3 bases are TGTGCCTGGACCCGTTATCGGACTAGCGCCGGGGAGCTGTTTTTT. Its protein is CAWTRYRTSAGELFF.

In this sample, this clone turned up once. V and J are TRBV6-6 and TRBJ1-1, with D unresolved. The germline V gene has CDR1 MNHNY and CDR2 SVGAGI (reference sequence). V was cut by 6 bases and J by 2 bases, with 10 bases left in between. This CDR3 region has 13 residues. This CDR3 reads CASSLDGNTEAFF. CDR3 DNA: TGTGCCAGCAGCCTGGACGGAAACACTGAAGCTTTCTTT.

The V call is TRBV28, the J call TRBJ2-1; 9 bases line up with TRBD2. The V gene end was trimmed by 0 bases and the J gene end by 9 bases; junction bases not matched to a gene: 9. The CDR3 loop spans 16 amino acids. Germline V gives CDR1 MDHEN, CDR2 SYDVKM. The chain's CDR3 is CASSLWSAGGKGEQFF. CDR3 coding DNA: TGTGCCAGCAGTTTATGGTCAGCGGGAGGAAAAGGTGAGCAGTTCTTC.

This clone came up a few times. This sequence joins TRBV7-8 and TRBJ1-5; 7 bases are a match to TRBD1. CDR3 size: 13 residues. Germline V CDR1 and CDR2: SGHVS, FQNEAQ. The junction had 2 bases not matched to a gene; V was cut back by 4 bases and J by 5 bases. For the CDR3, the DNA is TGTGCCAGCAGCTGGGGGACAGATCAGCCCCAGCATTTT. It yields the protein CASSWGTDQPQHF.

The V gene is TRBV7-9, the J gene TRBJ1-1; D uncertain. CDR1 and CDR2 from the germline V gene are SEHNR and FQNEAQ (reference sequence). The CDR3 totals 14 residues. The germline V and J ends were trimmed by 6 bases and 2 bases, with 13 bases remaining between them. The CDR3 reads CASRPNGVNTEAFF. Here the CDR3 DNA reads TGTGCCAGCAGGCCTAATGGCGTAAACACTGAAGCTTTCTTT. The entire variable domain, with the rest obtained from reference TRBV7-9 and TRBJ1-1, is as follows: DTGVSQNPRHKITKRGQNVTFRCDPISEHNRLYWYRQTLGQGPEFLTYFQNEAQLEKSRLLSDRFSAERPKGSFSTLEIQRTEQGDSAMYLCASRPNGVNTEAFFGQGTRLTVV.

The V and J genes are TRBV21-1 and TRBJ2-3; TRBD1 is taken as the D call from the table, unchecked against the DNA. TRBV21-1 is deemed a pseudogene. CDR3 length equals 16 residues. CDR3 coding DNA: TGTGCCAGCAGCATCCGGGACAGCAATAACACAGATACGCAGTATTTT. It is translated as CASSIRDSNNTDTQYF.

The rearrangement links TRBV23-1 to TRBJ2-7; D remains unclear. TRBV23-1 is given ORF status, its function remaining uncertain. CDR3 length: 10 amino acids. Trimming shortened V by 9 bases and J by 7 bases, and 10 bases separated the two germline ends. CDR3 loop: CASTPLEQYF. The CDR3 DNA is TGCGCCAGTACCCCTCTTGAGCAGTACTTC.

This clone was found a few times. The chain links TRBV5-1 to TRBJ2-1, with 7 bases matching TRBD2. CDR1 SGHRS and CDR2 YFSETQ come from the germline V gene. V gave up 4 bases and J gave up 9 bases; unmatched junction bases: 7. This CDR3 spans 13 amino acids. Here the CDR3 DNA reads TGCGCCAGCAGCCCGCGAGTAGCGGGTGAGCAGTTCTTC. This translates into CASSPRVAGEQFF.

This chain uses TRBV9 with TRBJ2-2, with 10 bases identical to TRBD2. CDR1 and CDR2 from the germline V gene are SGDLS and YYNGEE. The V segment lost 4 bases and the J segment 2 bases; nucleotides outside the gene matches: 2. The CDR3 runs to 15 residues. The CDR3 sequence is CASSTSGTNTGELFF. In DNA form, the CDR3 reads TGTGCCAGCAGCACTAGCGGGACAAACACCGGGGAGCTGTTTTTT. Together with reference TRBV9 and TRBJ2-2, the CDR3 gives the full variable domain: DSGVTQTPKHLITATGQRVTLRCSPRSGDLSVYWYQQSLDQGLQFLIQYYNGEERAKGNILERFSAQQFPDLHSELNLSSLELGDSALYFCASSTSGTNTGELFFGEGSRLTVL.

The chain recombines TRBV10-3 with TRBJ2-2; 14 positions match TRBD2. Germline V CDR1 and CDR2: ENHRY, SYGVKD. This CDR3 is built from 14 residues. J was trimmed by 4 bases and V by 9 bases; bases with no gene match: 1. The CDR3 sequence: CAIGTSGSTGELFF. The CDR3, as DNA: TGTGCCATAGGGACTAGCGGGAGCACCGGGGAGCTGTTTTTT.

The V gene is TRBV28, the J gene TRBJ1-3, with 8 bases aligning to TRBD1. V was clipped by 4 bases and J by 3 bases; unmatched bases: 5. Germline lookup yields CDR1 MDHEN and CDR2 SYDVKM. This CDR3 comprises 15 residues. The CDR3 DNA is TGTGCCAGCAGTTGGACAGGGACAGATGGAAACACCATATATTTT. As protein: CASSWTGTDGNTIYF.

V usage is TRBV28 and J usage is TRBJ1-4, with TRBD1 identical over 9 bases. Germline CDR1 MDHEN, CDR2 SYDVKM. J gave up 7 bases and V 5 bases, and 11 bases lay outside the gene matches. The CDR3 is made up of 16 amino acids. CDR3 amino acids: CASSPLKGQGGEKLFF. CDR3 nucleotide sequence: TGTGCCAGCAGTCCCTTGAAGGGACAGGGTGGTGAAAAACTGTTTTTT.

This clone was detected once. The chain joins TRBV19 to TRBJ2-7, with D hard to call. Germline CDR1 is LNHDA and CDR2 is SQIVND (reference sequence). This CDR3 is built from 14 residues. Trimming pared 4 bases from V and 0 bases from J, leaving 10 bases between. CDR3 amino acids: CASSTTRSSYEQYF. CDR3 DNA sequence: TGTGCCAGTAGTACAACCAGGAGCTCCTACGAGCAGTACTTC.

The chain joins TRBV10-3 to TRBJ2-7, with D perhaps assigned TRBD1 or TRBD2 (5 bases each). Germline loops: CDR1 ENHRY, CDR2 SYGVKD. Trimming shortened V by 3 bases and J by 7 bases, and 13 bases separated the two germline ends. The CDR3 has 13 residues. The CDR3 region has the DNA TGTGCCATCAGTGAAGGGGATCCGGGAGAGCAGTACTTC. Amino acids: CAISEGDPGEQYF.

V gene TRBV7-8 combines with J gene TRBJ2-3; 13 nucleotides match TRBD2. CDR3 length: 18 amino acids. The germline gives CDR1 SGHVS, CDR2 FQNEAQ. Trimming cost V 1 base and J 6 bases; bases outside gene matches: 10. The CDR3 here is CASSLVTGLAGKEDTQYF. DNA of the CDR3: TGTGCCAGCAGCTTAGTCACGGGACTAGCGGGAAAGGAGGATACGCAGTATTTT. Filled out from reference TRBV7-8 and TRBJ2-3, the complete variable domain reads GAGVSQSPRYKVAKRGQDVALRCDPISGHVSLFWYQQALGQGPEFLTYFQNEAQLDKSGLPSDRFFAERPEGSVSTLKIQRTQQEDSAVYLCASSLVTGLAGKEDTQYFGPGTRLTVL.

The chain combines TRBV6-5 with TRBJ1-4; TRBD1 might be the D (5 bases). Germline V gene lookup returns CDR1 MNHEY and CDR2 SVGAGI. V was shortened by 4 bases and J by 0 bases, with 9 bases between the two germline ends. This CDR3 is 15 amino acids long. The CDR3 protein is CASSSYRTTNEKLFF. DNA of the CDR3: TGTGCCAGCAGTTCTTACAGGACAACTAATGAAAAACTGTTTTTT.

As concerns this clone: Other DNA sequences in the sample encode the same CDR3. The V and J genes are TRBV27 and TRBJ1-2, with D possibly TRBD1 on 5 matching bases. The V gene's germline CDR1 is MNHEY and CDR2 SMNVEV (reference sequence). Trimming took off 6 bases at V and 0 bases at J, with 8 bases between the two ends. This CDR3 is built from 13 residues. CDR3 in DNA: TGTGCCAGCAGGCCGGGACCTAACTATGGCTACACCTTC. This sequence encodes CASRPGPNYGYTF.

The DNA for the CDR3 is TGTGCCAGCAAGAGATCAGGGGGCACCGGGGAGCTGTTTTTT. Translating it yields CASKRSGGTGELFF. V gene TRBV28 combines with J gene TRBJ2-2; 7 bases fit TRBD1. The CDR3 consists of 14 residues. Germline V gene data show CDR1 as MDHEN and CDR2 as SYDVKM. Germline trimming cut 7 bases from V and 4 bases from J; bases unmatched to any gene: 6.

J is TRBJ1-5 and V is TRBV7-8, with D perhaps TRBD1 (5 bases). From germline, CDR1 is SGHVS and CDR2 FQNEAQ. CDR3 length: 15 residues. V lost 0 bases, J lost 1 base, and 7 bases lay in between. The CDR3 DNA sequence: TGTGCCAGCAGCTTAGCGCGGACAAGCAATCAGCCCCAGCATTTT. It specifies CASSLARTSNQPQHF.

The CDR3: CASSLDRGAREKLFF. The DNA of the CDR3 is TGTGCCAGCAGCTTAGATCGGGGGGCGCGGGAAAAACTGTTTTTT. The rearrangement links TRBV11-2 to TRBJ1-4; possibly TRBD1 for D (6 bases). V was cut by 0 bases and J by 8 bases, with 13 bases left in between. The CDR3 runs to 15 residues. Germline V CDR1 and CDR2: SGHAT, FQNNGV.

This clone occurred a few times. The chain uses TRBV6-1 and TRBJ2-5, with 9 nucleotides matching TRBD2. Germline trimming cut 4 bases from V and 1 base from J; bases unmatched to any gene: 7. CDR3 length: 16 residues. Germline CDR1 and CDR2: MNHNS and SASEGT. CDR3 sequence (DNA): TGTGCCAGCAGTGGCTACGAGACTAGCGGCCAAGAGACCCAGTACTTC. This translates into CASSGYETSGQETQYF.

V is TRBV5-1 and J is TRBJ2-7; D is perhaps TRBD2 (6 bases). This CDR3 comprises 15 residues. V was clipped by 0 bases and J by 0 bases, with 10 bases between them. Germline CDR1 and CDR2: SGHRS and YFSETQ. The CDR3 DNA follows: TGCGCCAGCAGCTTGGGACTAGGGGTCTCCTACGAGCAGTACTTC. Translating it yields CASSLGLGVSYEQYF.

CDR3 nucleotide sequence: TGCGCCAGCAGCTCCGGGACGGGCCAAGAGACCCAGTACTTC. This codes for CASSSGTGQETQYF. The genes are TRBV5-1 and TRBJ2-5, with D possibly called TRBD1 or TRBD2 (5 bases each). V gave up 3 bases and J gave up 1 base, with 10 bases separating them. The CDR3 loop spans 14 amino acids. Germline-derived CDR1 and CDR2 are SGHRS and YFSETQ.

J is TRBJ2-1 and V is TRBV5-4; no reliable D call. In germline, CDR1 is SGHNT, CDR2 YYREEE (reference sequence). The CDR3 length is 16 residues. V dropped 4 bases and J dropped 0 bases, with 14 bases sitting between them. CDR3: CASSPGPRFSYNEQFF. The CDR3 DNA sequence: TGTGCCAGCAGCCCAGGACCACGCTTCTCCTACAATGAGCAGTTCTTC.

V usage is TRBV7-2 and J usage is TRBJ1-5, with 8 bases matching TRBD1. The CDR3 contains 15 residues. With 2 bases clipped from V and 6 bases from J, the junction kept 6 bases outside the gene matches. Germline-derived CDR1 and CDR2 are SGHTA and FQGNSA. In nucleotides, the CDR3 is TGTGCCAGCAGCTTATCAGGGGGCGCGTCTCAGCCCCAGCATTTT. Encoded protein: CASSLSGGASQPQHF.